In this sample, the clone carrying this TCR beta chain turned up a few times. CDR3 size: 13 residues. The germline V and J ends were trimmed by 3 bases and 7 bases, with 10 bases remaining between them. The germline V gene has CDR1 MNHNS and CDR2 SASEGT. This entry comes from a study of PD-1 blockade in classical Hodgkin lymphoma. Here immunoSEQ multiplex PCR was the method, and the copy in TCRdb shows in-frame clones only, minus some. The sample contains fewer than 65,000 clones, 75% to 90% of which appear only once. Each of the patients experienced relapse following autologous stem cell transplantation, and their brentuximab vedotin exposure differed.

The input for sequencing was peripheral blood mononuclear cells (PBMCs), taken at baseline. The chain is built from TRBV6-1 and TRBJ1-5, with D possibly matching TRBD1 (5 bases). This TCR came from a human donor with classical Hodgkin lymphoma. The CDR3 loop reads CASSESGAQPQHF. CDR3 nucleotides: TGTGCCAGCAGTGAGTCCGGGGCGCAGCCCCAGCATTTT.